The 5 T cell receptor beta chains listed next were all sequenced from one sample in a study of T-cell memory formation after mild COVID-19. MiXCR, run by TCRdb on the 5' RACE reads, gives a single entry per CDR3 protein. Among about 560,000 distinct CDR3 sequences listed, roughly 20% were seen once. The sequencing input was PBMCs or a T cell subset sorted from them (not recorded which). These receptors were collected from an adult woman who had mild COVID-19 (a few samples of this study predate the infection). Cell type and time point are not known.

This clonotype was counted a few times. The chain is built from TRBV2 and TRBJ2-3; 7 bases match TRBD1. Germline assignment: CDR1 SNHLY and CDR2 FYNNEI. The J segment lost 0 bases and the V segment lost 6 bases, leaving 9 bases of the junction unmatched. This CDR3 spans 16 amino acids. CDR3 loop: CASRAQGTSSTDTQYF. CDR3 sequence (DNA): TGTGCCAGCAGAGCACAGGGGACCTCTAGCACAGATACGCAGTATTTT.

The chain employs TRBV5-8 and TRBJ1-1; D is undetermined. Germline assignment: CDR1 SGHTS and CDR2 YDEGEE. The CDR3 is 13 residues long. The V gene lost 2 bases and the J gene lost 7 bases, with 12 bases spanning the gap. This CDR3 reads CASSLRGMDEAFF. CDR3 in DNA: TGTGCCAGCAGCTTACGGGGAATGGATGAAGCTTTCTTT.

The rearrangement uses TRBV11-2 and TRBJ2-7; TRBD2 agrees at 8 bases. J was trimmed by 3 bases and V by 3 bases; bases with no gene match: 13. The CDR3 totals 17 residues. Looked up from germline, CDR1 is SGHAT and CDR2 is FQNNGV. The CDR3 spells CASSFWGSGTAVYEQYF. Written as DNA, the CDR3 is TGTGCCAGCAGCTTTTGGGGTAGCGGGACGGCCGTCTACGAGCAGTACTTC.

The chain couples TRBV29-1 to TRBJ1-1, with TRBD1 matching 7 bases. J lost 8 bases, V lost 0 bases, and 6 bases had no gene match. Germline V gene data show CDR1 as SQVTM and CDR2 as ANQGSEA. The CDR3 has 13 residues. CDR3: CSVEDLRQGEAFF. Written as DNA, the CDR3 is TGCAGCGTTGAAGACCTTAGACAGGGAGAAGCTTTCTTT. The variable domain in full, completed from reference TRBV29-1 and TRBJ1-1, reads SAVISQKPSRDICQRGTSLTIQCQVDSQVTMMFWYRQQPGQSLTLIATANQGSEATYESGFVIDKFPISRPNLTFSTLTVSNMSPEDSSIYLCSVEDLRQGEAFFGQGTRLTVV.

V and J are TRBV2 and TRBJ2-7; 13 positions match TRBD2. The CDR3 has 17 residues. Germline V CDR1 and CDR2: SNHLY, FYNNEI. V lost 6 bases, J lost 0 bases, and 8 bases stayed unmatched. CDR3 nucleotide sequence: TGTGCCAGCAGGAGACTAGCGGGGGGTCTGAGCTCCTACGAGCAGTACTTC. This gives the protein CASRRLAGGLSSYEQYF.